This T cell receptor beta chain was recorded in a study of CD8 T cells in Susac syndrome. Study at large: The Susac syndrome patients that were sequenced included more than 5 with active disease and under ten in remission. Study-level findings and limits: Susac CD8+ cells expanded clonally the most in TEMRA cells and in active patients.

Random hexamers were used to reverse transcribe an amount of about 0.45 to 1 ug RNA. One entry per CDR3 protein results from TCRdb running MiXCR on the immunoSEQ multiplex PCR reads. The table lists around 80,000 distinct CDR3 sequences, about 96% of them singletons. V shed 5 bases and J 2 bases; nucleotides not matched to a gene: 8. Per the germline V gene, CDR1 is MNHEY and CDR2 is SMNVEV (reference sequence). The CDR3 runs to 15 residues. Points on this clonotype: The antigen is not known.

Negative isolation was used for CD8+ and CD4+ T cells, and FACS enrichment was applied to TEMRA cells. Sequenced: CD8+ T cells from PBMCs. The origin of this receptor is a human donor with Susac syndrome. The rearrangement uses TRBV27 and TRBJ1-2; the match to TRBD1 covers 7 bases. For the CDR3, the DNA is TGTGCCAGCAGTATCCGGGGACAGCCCAACTATGGCTACACCTTC. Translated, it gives CASSIRGQPNYGYTF.